Detailed here is one TCR beta chain. Its antigen is not identified. Some clones are missing from TCRdb's copy, which holds only in-frame ones; the method was immunoSEQ multiplex PCR. The sample yields more than 250,000 clones, 87% seen once. The entry originates in a study of Ad26.COV2.S vaccination and SARS-CoV-2 variants. The overall study: Enrollment placed the donor in the COV1001 Ad26.COV2.S trial arm. Ad26.COV2.S was injected intramuscularly once or twice, 56 days apart. Overall study findings and caveats: Reported post-vaccination CD8+ and CD4+ T cell responses to spike showed substantial breadth.

The treatment is: approximately 18 received Ad26.COV2.S at low or high dose, single or two shots; 5 received placebo; per-sample allocation not given. Sampling occurred on day 63 after the first vaccine or placebo injection. Donation came from an adult in Boston who was aged 18-55 years. This receptor was identified in a person aged 18 to 59 who received the Ad26.COV2.S COVID-19 vaccine or a placebo. This material consisted of peripheral blood, taken in a trial of Ad26.COV2.S vaccine versus placebo.

CDR3: CASHPAGTGNGYTF. CDR3 nucleotides: TGTGCCAGCCACCCTGCGGGGACAGGGAATGGCTACACCTTC. The chain links TRBV28 to TRBJ1-2, with 9 bases matching TRBD1. Germline CDR1 MDHEN, CDR2 SYDVKM. The J segment lost 6 bases and the V segment lost 8 bases, leaving 10 bases of the junction unmatched. The CDR3 length is 14 residues.